Presented here are 23 T cell receptor beta chains from one specimen sequenced in a study of identical twins. Via MiXCR, TCRdb re-called the 5' RACE reads, giving one row per CDR3 protein. The sample lists approximately 410,000 distinct CDR3 sequences; around 18% were seen once. Sequences were obtained from naive T cells sorted from blood. The receptors were sampled from a man between 50 and 59 years old in good health.

This clonotype was recorded a few times. The chain uses TRBV9 and TRBJ2-5, with D perhaps being TRBD1 or TRBD2 (7 bases each). V was trimmed by 3 bases and J by 9 bases, leaving 18 bases between them. This CDR3 has 14 amino acids. Germline V lookup: CDR1 SGDLS, CDR2 YYNGEE. This CDR3 is CASSAGQAGEAQYF. Here the CDR3 DNA reads TGTGCCAGCAGCGCTGGACAGGCGGGAGAAGCCCAGTACTTC.

This clonotype occurred a few times. The V call is TRBV15, the J call TRBJ2-5; TRBD1 is a possible D gene (6 bases). Between the trimmed V and J ends, which lost 6 bases and 1 base, there was a span of 12 bases. The CDR3 extends over 14 amino acids. In germline, CDR1 is LNHNV, CDR2 YYDKDF (reference sequence). In DNA, the CDR3 is TGTGCCACCAGTTTTGGACAGATCCAAGAGACCCAGTACTTC. This sequence encodes CATSFGQIQETQYF.

This rearrangement joins TRBV6-5 to TRBJ2-1; D call uncertain. V lost 2 bases and J lost 4, with 12 bases in between. From germline, CDR1 is MNHEY and CDR2 SVGAGI. This CDR3 has 15 amino acids. The CDR3 nucleotides read TGTGCCAGCAGTTACGGTGGCGGTCGGTACAATGAGCAGTTCTTC. Translation: CASSYGGGRYNEQFF.

The sample holds many counts of this clonotype. The V and J genes are TRBV12-3 or TRBV12-4 and TRBJ1-5; 7 nucleotides align to TRBD1. The CDR3 consists of 14 residues. Trimming removed 6 bases from V and 2 bases from J; junction bases left unmatched: 4. The CDR3 nucleotides are TGTGCCAGCAGCTCCACAGGGGGCAATCAGCCCCAGCATTTT. Translation gives CASSSTGGNQPQHF.

At least ten counts were recorded for this clonotype. The gene calls are TRBV6-5 and TRBJ2-7, with a weak D call TRBD2 (5 bases). Between the trimmed V and J ends, which lost 0 bases and 6 bases, there was a span of 9 bases. This CDR3 contains 13 residues. Per the germline V gene, CDR1 is MNHEY and CDR2 is SVGAGI. The CDR3 is CASSYSTGIEQYF. The CDR3 nucleotides read TGTGCCAGCAGTTACTCGACGGGGATCGAGCAGTACTTC.

This clonotype was detected a few times. As DNA, the CDR3 is TGTGCCAGCAGCCAGTCGGGACCCTTCTACGAGCAGTACTTC. It codes for CASSQSGPFYEQYF. The rearrangement joins TRBV7-9 to TRBJ2-7; possibly TRBD1 or TRBD2 for D (5 bases each). V lost 5 bases and J lost 3, with 14 bases in between. The CDR3 loop spans 14 amino acids. The germline gives CDR1 SEHNR, CDR2 FQNEAQ (reference sequence). Variable domain in full (rest from reference TRBV7-9 and TRBJ2-7): DTGVSQNPRHKITKRGQNVTFRCDPISEHNRLYWYRQTLGQGPEFLTYFQNEAQLEKSRLLSDRFSAERPKGSFSTLEIQRTEQGDSAMYLCASSQSGPFYEQYFGPGTRLTVT.

The chain uses TRBV10-3 and TRBJ2-7; TRBD1 might be the D (5 bases). The CDR3 loop spans 15 amino acids. Germline V gene lookup returns CDR1 ENHRY and CDR2 SYGVKD. V was pared by 0 bases and J by 2 bases, with 11 bases between. Here the CDR3 DNA reads TGTGCCATCAGTGAGTCAAAGGACATTGCCTACGAGCAGTACTTC. It yields the protein CAISESKDIAYEQYF.

The V gene is TRBV10-3, the J gene TRBJ1-1; TRBD1 is a possible D gene (5 bases). The V and J ends lost 8 bases and 4 bases respectively, with 20 bases between them. Germline CDR1 and CDR2: ENHRY and SYGVKD. This CDR3 comprises 15 residues. The CDR3 DNA reads as TGTGCCATCTCCCGTCAGGGCAAGGAGGGCACTGAAGCTTTCTTT. Its protein product is CAISRQGKEGTEAFF.

This clonotype has at least ten counts. The CDR3 coding sequence is TGCGCCAGCAGCTTTTCCGGACAGGGCGGCGAGACCCAGTACTTC. Its translation is CASSFSGQGGETQYF. J is TRBJ2-5 and V is TRBV5-1, with 8 bases aligning to TRBD1. Losses at the gene ends were 2 bases for V and 5 bases for J; bases not matched to a gene: 8. Looked up from germline, CDR1 is SGHRS and CDR2 is YFSETQ. The CDR3 has 15 amino acids.

Ten or more counts support this clonotype. This chain uses TRBV7-2 with TRBJ2-1, with TRBD2 matching over 10 bases. Losses at the gene ends were 2 bases for V and 5 bases for J; bases not matched to a gene: 3. This CDR3 region has 15 residues. CDR1 is SGHTA, CDR2 FQGNSA, per germline. This chain's CDR3 is CASSLTSGANNEQFF. CDR3 in DNA: TGTGCCAGCAGCTTAACTAGCGGGGCTAACAATGAGCAGTTCTTC.

This clonotype appeared a few times. The chain combines TRBV6-5 with TRBJ2-1; TRBD1 matches at 7 bases. The length of the CDR3 is 17 residues. The V gene end was trimmed by 2 bases and the J gene end by 3 bases; junction bases not matched to a gene: 10. The V gene's germline CDR1 is MNHEY and CDR2 SVGAGI. As DNA, the CDR3 is TGTGCCAGCAGTTACCAATACAGGGGAGATGGCTACAATGAGCAGTTCTTC. This translates into CASSYQYRGDGYNEQFF.

This clonotype was observed at least ten times. In DNA form, the CDR3 reads TGCAGCGTTGAAGATCCCGGGAGCTCCTACAATGAGCAGTTCTTC. It translates to CSVEDPGSSYNEQFF. The V gene is TRBV29-1, the J gene TRBJ2-1; a weak D match, TRBD2 (6 bases). This CDR3 contains 15 residues. With 0 bases removed from V and 0 bases from J, the gap between germline ends came to 9 bases. CDR1 and CDR2 from the germline V gene are SQVTM and ANQGSEA.

This chain connects TRBV7-2 to TRBJ2-1, with 10 bases identical to TRBD2. The germline V gene encodes CDR1 SGHTA and CDR2 FQGNSA. The CDR3 has 17 residues. After removal of 3 bases from V and 6 bases from J, the junction contained 11 bases not matched to a gene. The CDR3, as DNA: TGTGCCAGCAGCTTTCAGGCTAGCGGGAGATTGAGCAATGAGCAGTTCTTC. It translates to CASSFQASGRLSNEQFF.

This clonotype has ten or more counts. The J gene is TRBJ2-1, the V gene TRBV5-1; 10 bases line up with TRBD2. The CDR3 is 15 residues long. The germline gives CDR1 SGHRS, CDR2 YFSETQ. V shed 4 bases, J shed 3 bases, and the junction held 4 bases outside the gene matches. The CDR3 bases are TGCGCCAGCAGCACTCTAGCGGGAGACTACAATGAGCAGTTCTTC. It encodes CASSTLAGDYNEQFF.

This clonotype appeared a few times. J is TRBJ2-7 and V is TRBV5-1, with a possible D match to TRBD2 (5 bases). Germline loops: CDR1 SGHRS, CDR2 YFSETQ. Trimming cost V 3 bases and J 3 bases, with 16 bases left between them. This CDR3 is built from 15 residues. Here the CDR3 reads CASSSNPGNNYEQYF. DNA of the CDR3: TGCGCCAGCAGCTCTAATCCGGGAAACAACTACGAGCAGTACTTC.

The chain has TRBV28 and TRBJ1-2, with TRBD1 as a possible D gene (5 bases). Trimming stripped 4 bases from V and 6 bases from J, with 12 bases between. This CDR3 is built from 13 residues. The germline CDR1 and CDR2 sequences are MDHEN and SYDVKM. CDR3 DNA sequence: TGTGCCAGCAGTTCCTCAGGGTATAATGGCTACACCTTC. Residues: CASSSSGYNGYTF.

The chain combines TRBV20-1 with TRBJ2-7, with 12 bases fitting TRBD2. The V gene's germline CDR1 is DFQATT and CDR2 SNEGSKA (reference sequence). V was clipped by 0 bases and J by 0 bases; unmatched bases: 3. This CDR3 is 16 amino acids long. The CDR3 DNA reads as TGCAGTGCTAGAGAGGGACTAGCGGGCCGCTCCTACGAGCAGTACTTC. This gives the protein CSAREGLAGRSYEQYF.

This chain connects TRBV5-1 to TRBJ2-1; TRBD1 aligns across 11 bases. V lost 4 bases and J lost 16; bases outside the gene matches: 13. From germline, CDR1 is SGHRS and CDR2 YFSETQ. The CDR3 extends over 14 amino acids. The CDR3 bases are TGCGCCAGCAGCCCACAATACTCCGGGACAGGGGGTTTCTTC. Translating it yields CASSPQYSGTGGFF.

The chain has TRBV12-3 or TRBV12-4 and TRBJ1-6, with D possibly TRBD1 on 5 matching bases. The V gene lost 0 bases and the J gene lost 3 bases, with 15 bases spanning the gap. This CDR3 region has 18 residues. Written as DNA, the CDR3 is TGTGCCAGCAGTTTAGCCCGCCCGAGCGGGGGCTATAATTCACCCCTCCACTTT. This encodes CASSLARPSGGYNSPLHF.

V usage is TRBV6-5 and J usage is TRBJ2-1; D is ambiguous. This CDR3 has 11 residues. The V gene's germline CDR1 is MNHEY and CDR2 SVGAGI. Between the trimmed V and J ends, which lost 4 bases and 10 bases, there was a span of 8 bases. DNA of the CDR3: TGTGCCAGCAGTTTTACTGGGGAGCAGTTCTTC. Protein product: CASSFTGEQFF.

This chain connects TRBV29-1 to TRBJ2-5, with TRBD2 matching 8 bases. This CDR3 has 12 residues. CDR1 and CDR2 (germline): SQVTM, ANQGSEA. V gave up 6 bases and J gave up 5 bases; unmatched junction bases: 5. The CDR3 region is CSVGLAGETQYF. In DNA, the CDR3 is TGCAGCGTCGGGCTAGCGGGCGAGACCCAGTACTTC.

The CDR3 here is CASSQASKNIQYF. Here the CDR3 DNA reads TGCGCCAGCAGCCAGGCATCCAAAAACATTCAGTACTTC. V is TRBV4-3 and J is TRBJ2-4; D remains ambiguous. Germline CDR1 reads LGHNA; CDR2 reads YSLEER. V was trimmed by 3 bases and J by 2 bases, leaving 5 bases between them. The CDR3 contains 13 residues.

The chain combines TRBV3-1 with TRBJ2-7; the match to TRBD1 covers 8 bases. V shed 1 base and J 6 bases; nucleotides not matched to a gene: 5. Germline CDR1 reads LGHDT; CDR2 reads YNNKEL (reference sequence). This CDR3 contains 14 residues. Here the CDR3 reads CASSQGQGATEQYF. For the CDR3, the DNA is TGTGCCAGCAGCCAAGGGCAGGGGGCTACCGAGCAGTACTTC.